This T cell receptor (beta chain) was retrieved from a study of T cells in Graves' hyperthyroidism and ophthalmopathy. Study details: Staff took peripheral blood when the initial diagnosis was made, before any treatment began. General observations from the study: In validation, the model predicted ophthalmopathy. These predictions came a median roughly 7.1 months before onset.

On this clonotype: What it binds is unknown.

CDR1 is MGHRA and CDR2 is YSYEKL in the germline V gene. The CDR3 runs to 14 residues. Ophthalmopathy patients all had a Clinical Activity Score of at least 3, a NOSPECS grade of at least 4 and disease under 3 months old. Isolation of PBMCs was performed on around 9.3 ml fresh peripheral blood. Researchers amplified the TCR beta CDR3 regions from RNA transcripts. HTBI primers were used for first-round RT-PCR of the TCR CDR3. MiXCR was run by TCRdb on the multiplex PCR reads, yielding one entry per CDR3 protein. The sample lists a few hundred thousand distinct CDR3 sequences, under 20% occurring once. This rearrangement joins TRBV4-1 to TRBJ2-1; D gene uncertain. Judging by the DNA end, TRBJ2-7 fits better; the J call may be wrong. The sequence derives from a woman aged 18-35 years with Graves' ophthalmopathy. What was sequenced was blood. DNA of the CDR3: TGCGCCAGCAGCCTGAGGACCTCCTACAATGAGCAGTACTTC. This encodes CASSLRTSYNEQYF.